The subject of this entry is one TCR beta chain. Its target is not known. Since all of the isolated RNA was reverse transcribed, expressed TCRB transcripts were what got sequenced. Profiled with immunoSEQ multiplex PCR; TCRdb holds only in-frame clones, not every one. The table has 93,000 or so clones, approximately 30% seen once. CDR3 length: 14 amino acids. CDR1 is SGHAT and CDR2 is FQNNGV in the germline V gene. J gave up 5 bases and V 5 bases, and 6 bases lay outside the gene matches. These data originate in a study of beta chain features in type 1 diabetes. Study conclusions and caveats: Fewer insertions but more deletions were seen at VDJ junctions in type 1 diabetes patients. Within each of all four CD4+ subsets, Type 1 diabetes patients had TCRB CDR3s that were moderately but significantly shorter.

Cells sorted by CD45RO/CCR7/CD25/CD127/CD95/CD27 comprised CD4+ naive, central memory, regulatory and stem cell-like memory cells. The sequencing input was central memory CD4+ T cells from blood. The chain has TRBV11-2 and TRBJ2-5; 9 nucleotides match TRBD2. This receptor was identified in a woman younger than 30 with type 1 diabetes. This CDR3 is CASSSSGSWETQYF. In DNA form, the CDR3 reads TGTGCCAGCAGCAGTAGCGGGAGCTGGGAGACCCAGTACTTC.